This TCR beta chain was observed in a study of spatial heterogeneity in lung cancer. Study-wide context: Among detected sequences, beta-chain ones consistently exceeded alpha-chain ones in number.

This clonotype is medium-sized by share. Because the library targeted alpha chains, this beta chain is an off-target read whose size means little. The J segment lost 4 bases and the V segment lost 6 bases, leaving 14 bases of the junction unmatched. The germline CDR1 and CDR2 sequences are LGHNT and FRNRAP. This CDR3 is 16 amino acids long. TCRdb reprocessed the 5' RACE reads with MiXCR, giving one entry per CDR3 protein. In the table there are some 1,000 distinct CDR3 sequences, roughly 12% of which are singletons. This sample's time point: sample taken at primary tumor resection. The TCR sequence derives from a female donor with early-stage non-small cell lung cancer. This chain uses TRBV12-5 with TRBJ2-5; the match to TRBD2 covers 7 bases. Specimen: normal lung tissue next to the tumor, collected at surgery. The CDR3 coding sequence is TGTGCTAGTGGACCTCAAATGACTAGCATCCCAGAGACCCAGTACTTC. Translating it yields CASGPQMTSIPETQYF.